Listed below are T cell receptor beta chains from one sample, sequenced in a study of immune characterization of retroperitoneal liposarcoma. TCRdb ran MiXCR on the PCR reads and lists one entry per CDR3 protein. The table includes over 8,000 distinct CDR3 sequences, 37% detected once. Sequencing was done on a sample of tumor tissue. These receptors all come from a female donor with retroperitoneal liposarcoma. The conserved cysteine and the conserved F or W are not part of the CDR3 here. D genes are given only for firm matches.

v_call: TRBV6-1; d_call: -; cdr3_aa: ASTLGLNTGELF
v_call: TRBV10-2; d_call: -; cdr3_aa: ASGQSHTGELF
v_call: TRBV27; d_call: -; cdr3_aa: ASSQDGGVEQF
v_call: TRBV27; d_call: -; cdr3_aa: ASKLRGARVQAGEVEQF
v_call: TRBV12-3/TRBV12-4; d_call: TRBD1; cdr3_aa: ASSLFTGDSPLH
v_call: TRBV6-1; d_call: TRBD2; cdr3_aa: ASSETSGGYNEQY
v_call: TRBV12-3/TRBV12-4; d_call: TRBD1; cdr3_aa: ASSSTGVSQYNEQF
v_call: TRBV7-2; d_call: -; cdr3_aa: ASSSSGGNEQF
v_call: TRBV12-3/TRBV12-4; d_call: TRBD1; cdr3_aa: ASSLSQGARDEQY
v_call: TRBV6-1; d_call: TRBD1; cdr3_aa: ASSTRTGGKQY
v_call: TRBV7-8; d_call: TRBD2; cdr3_aa: ASSLREGIYEQY
v_call: TRBV7-6; d_call: TRBD2; cdr3_aa: ASSLTRGKIETYNEQY
v_call: TRBV27; d_call: TRBD1; cdr3_aa: ASREQGIQETQY
v_call: TRBV6-1; d_call: -; cdr3_aa: ASSEGSAKNIQY
v_call: TRBV7-3; d_call: -; cdr3_aa: ASSLTGQPGELF
v_call: TRBV27; d_call: -; cdr3_aa: ASSPPGYNEQF
v_call: TRBV7-8; d_call: TRBD1; cdr3_aa: ASSLGGTANTEAF
v_call: TRBV7-2; d_call: -; cdr3_aa: ASSPLALVQLETQY
v_call: TRBV7-8; d_call: TRBD1; cdr3_aa: ASSPQGARQETQF
v_call: TRBV6-1; d_call: TRBD1; cdr3_aa: ASSERTGGSYNEQY
v_call: TRBV7-9; d_call: -; cdr3_aa: ASSSTRAPRADTQY
v_call: TRBV7-6; d_call: -; cdr3_aa: ASSTPDDEQY
v_call: TRBV12-3/TRBV12-4; d_call: -; cdr3_aa: ASSVAGLSYEQY
v_call: TRBV11-2; d_call: -; cdr3_aa: ATARGLNTEAF
v_call: TRBV6-1; d_call: -; cdr3_aa: ASSWEQETQY
v_call: TRBV6-1; d_call: -; cdr3_aa: ASSEALRFQIETQY
v_call: TRBV7-3; d_call: -; cdr3_aa: ASSLARTNTGELF
v_call: TRBV6-5; d_call: -; cdr3_aa: ASSYLNEQF
v_call: TRBV11-2; d_call: TRBD1; cdr3_aa: ASSPTPGQVSGNTIY
v_call: TRBV27; d_call: -; cdr3_aa: ASSSRGSGANVLT
v_call: TRBV24-1; d_call: -; cdr3_aa: ATSDSDTANEQY
v_call: TRBV6-6; d_call: TRBD2; cdr3_aa: ASSLREGLRDEQF
v_call: TRBV7-2; d_call: TRBD2; cdr3_aa: ASHSPKRGPVDEQF
v_call: TRBV7-8; d_call: TRBD1; cdr3_aa: ASSLTGASYNEQF
v_call: TRBV12-3/TRBV12-4; d_call: TRBD2; cdr3_aa: ASSYGTSGSGEQY
v_call: TRBV27; d_call: -; cdr3_aa: ASSPLGLDTQY
v_call: TRBV25-1; d_call: TRBD2; cdr3_aa: ASSETGGTEETQY
v_call: TRBV10-1; d_call: -; cdr3_aa: ASSPLADQTGELF
v_call: TRBV7-2; d_call: -; cdr3_aa: ASSPLYGAYEQY
v_call: TRBV6-9; d_call: -; cdr3_aa: ASSVISGNSYEQF
v_call: TRBV6-1; d_call: -; cdr3_aa: ASSERVAGNEQY
v_call: TRBV7-2; d_call: -; cdr3_aa: ASSLSRVYEQY
v_call: TRBV6-1; d_call: -; cdr3_aa: ASSGPGYSADTQY
v_call: TRBV7-2; d_call: -; cdr3_aa: ASSLGSVETQY
v_call: TRBV7-8; d_call: TRBD1; cdr3_aa: ASSALHRGLDYEQY
v_call: TRBV6-1; d_call: -; cdr3_aa: ASSTTGETQF
v_call: TRBV12-3/TRBV12-4; d_call: -; cdr3_aa: ASSFDSEQF
v_call: TRBV7-8; d_call: TRBD1; cdr3_aa: ASSGQGARGSPLH
v_call: TRBV6-1; d_call: -; cdr3_aa: ASSEQRAETQY
v_call: TRBV12-3/TRBV12-4; d_call: TRBD1; cdr3_aa: ASRRQGGNYEQY
v_call: TRBV6-6; d_call: -; cdr3_aa: ASSYSFPSGFYEQY
v_call: TRBV7-6; d_call: -; cdr3_aa: ASSADTLQQF
v_call: TRBV27; d_call: -; cdr3_aa: ASSSIHNSGLAKNIQY
v_call: TRBV7-3; d_call: -; cdr3_aa: ASSHLPGKSTDTQY
v_call: TRBV27; d_call: -; cdr3_aa: ASSLSLRYEQY
v_call: TRBV6-1; d_call: TRBD1; cdr3_aa: ASRRPGQGVNEQF
v_call: TRBV7-8; d_call: TRBD2; cdr3_aa: ASRTSGANTGELF